What follows is one T cell receptor (beta chain) and its context. Its specificity is unknown. The data derive from a study of shared clonotypes between healthy human individuals. General study results and limits: When naive CD4 clonotypes were compared across several donors, around 5% were shared.

This CDR3 contains 17 residues. CDR1 and CDR2 from the germline V gene are GTSNPN and SVGIG (reference sequence). V was clipped by 0 bases and J by 0 bases; unmatched bases: 7. Repertoires were generated with immunoSEQ multiplex PCR, while TCRdb's copy carries only in-frame clones and drops some. The data hold fewer than 2.5 million clones, with roughly 93% observed a single time. V and J are TRBV30 and TRBJ1-5; 8 nucleotides line up with TRBD1. Sequenced material: naive CD4+ T cells from PBMCs. Subset meaning: CD45RA+ positively selected. This clonotype originated in a man aged 18 to 29 in good health. Some clones in this sample may be carry-over from other donors' samples. DNA for the CDR3: TGTGCCTGGAGTGTAGCAGGGGGCGACGGTAGCAATCAGCCCCAGCATTTT. Encoded protein: CAWSVAGGDGSNQPQHF.